The T cell receptor beta chain under discussion was sequenced for a study of CD8+CD57+ T cells in acquired aplastic anemia. About the research overall: Sorted CD4+ plus CD8+ cells gave DNA averaging about 3.2 ug.

Flow cytometry had shown expanded CD8+CD57+ cells in the patients chosen for sequencing. The ends lost 7 bases at V and 8 bases at J; junction bases unmatched: 5. Germline V lookup: CDR1 MGHDK, CDR2 SYGVNS. The CDR3 contains 13 residues. TCR beta VDJ and CDR3 profiling used genomic DNA as template. TCRdb re-called the reads through MiXCR, storing one row per CDR3 protein. This sample has around 200,000 distinct CDR3 sequences, with approximately 60% found just once. Sequenced input: sorted CD4+, CD8+, or CD8+CD57+ T cells (not recorded which) from PBMCs. The TCR sequence derives from a human donor with aplastic anemia. This sequence joins TRBV25-1 and TRBJ1-4; TRBD1 aligns across 9 bases. The CDR3 loop is CASTSGQGEKLFF. CDR3 nucleotides: TGTGCCAGCACATCCGGACAGGGGGAAAAACTGTTTTTT.